The rows below give T cell receptor beta chains drawn from one sample of a study of T cell responses to AZD1222 COVID-19 vaccine. Sequencing used immunoSEQ multiplex PCR; TCRdb keeps in-frame clones, though not all of them. The repertoire holds 110,000 to 150,000 clones, with around nine tenths as singletons. This material consisted of peripheral blood, taken on day 0 of AZD1222 vaccination. Receptors were obtained from an adult in good health. Both conserved end residues are part of each CDR3. The D gene is left open where the match is weak. Part of the rows lack a size; the others show once, few, many or a class for expanded clones.

D gene,clone size,J gene,CDR3 length,V gene,CDR3 DNA,CDR3 protein
TRBD1,-,TRBJ2-7,15,TRBV5-6,TGTGCCAGCACCCCTAACCCCGGGACAGGGTACGAGCAGTACTTC,CASTPNPGTGYEQYF
TRBD2,-,TRBJ2-1,17,TRBV5-4,TGTGCCAGCAGCACCGGGACTAGCGGGGGTACCTACAATGAGCAGTTCTTC,CASSTGTSGGTYNEQFF
-,-,TRBJ1-5,15,TRBV6-8,TGTGCCAGCAGCCCCATTGAGGGGAGCAATCAGCCCCAGCATTTT,CASSPIEGSNQPQHF
-,-,TRBJ1-1,14,TRBV13,TGTGCCAGCAGCTTTGCCAGGCCCAACACTGAAGCTTTCTTT,CASSFARPNTEAFF
TRBD2,-,TRBJ2-2,14,TRBV9,TGTGCCAGCAGCTTAGCGGGAGCGGTCGGGGAGCTGTTTTTT,CASSLAGAVGELFF
TRBD2,-,TRBJ2-3,12,TRBV7-2,TGTGCCAGCAGCTTAAGGCGGGAGGTGCAGTATTTT,CASSLRREVQYF
-,-,TRBJ1-2,16,TRBV7-9,TGTGCCAGCAGCCCGATCCTTTTACAGGGTTTCTATGGCTACACCTTC,CASSPILLQGFYGYTF
TRBD1,-,TRBJ1-3,18,TRBV10-3,TGTGCCATCAGTGCAACAGGGGTGGGGACTCCCTTGGGAAACACCATATATTTT,CAISATGVGTPLGNTIYF
-,-,TRBJ1-5,14,TRBV18,TGTGCCAGCTCACCATTTGAAGGTAGTCAGCCCCAGCATTTT,CASSPFEGSQPQHF
-,-,TRBJ1-4,14,TRBV30,TGTGCCTGGAGGGACGAGAGCTTGAATGAAAAACTGTTTTTT,CAWRDESLNEKLFF
-,-,TRBJ2-7,12,TRBV7-9,TGTGCCAGCCGTGGACAACTATACGAGCAGTACTTC,CASRGQLYEQYF
TRBD2,-,TRBJ2-1,18,TRBV6-2/TRBV6-3,TGTGCCAGCAGTTACTCGACTAGCGGGAGGGTGACCTACAATGAGCAGTTCTTC,CASSYSTSGRVTYNEQFF
-,-,TRBJ1-2,11,TRBV3-1/TRBV3-2,TGTGCCAGCAGATCCGATCGGGGCTACACCTTC,CASRSDRGYTF
-,-,TRBJ2-1,15,TRBV9,TGTGCCAGCAGCGTTTTGTTACAGGGAGGAAATGAGCAGTTCTTC,CASSVLLQGGNEQFF
TRBD1,-,TRBJ1-5,15,TRBV7-9,TGTGCCAGCAGCCCTGACAGGGAGGGCAATCAGCCCCAGCATTTT,CASSPDREGNQPQHF
TRBD2,-,TRBJ2-3,17,TRBV20-1,TGCAGTGCTAGTCCCCGACTAGCGGGACTCTGGGCAGATACGCAGTATTTT,CSASPRLAGLWADTQYF
-,-,TRBJ1-1,15,TRBV5-1,TGCGCCAGCAGCTTGGGTCCAGGGGAATTTGCTGAAGCTTTCTTT,CASSLGPGEFAEAFF
-,-,TRBJ2-1,13,TRBV7-2,TGTGCCAGCAGCTACTCCCCCGGCAATGAGCAGTTCTTC,CASSYSPGNEQFF
-,few,TRBJ2-5,15,TRBV27,TGTGCCAGCAGTTCCCGCCTGGTCGGACAAGAGACCCAGTACTTC,CASSSRLVGQETQYF
TRBD1,-,TRBJ2-3,14,TRBV28,TGTGCCAGCAGCCCGGGACAGGGGACAGATACGCAGTATTTT,CASSPGQGTDTQYF
-,-,TRBJ2-3,14,TRBV4-1,TGCGCCAGCAGCCAAGGCCTCGTCACAGATACGCAGTATTTT,CASSQGLVTDTQYF
-,-,TRBJ2-1,14,TRBV7-2,TGTGCCAGCAGCCCTCGGACCGGCTACAATGAGCAGTTCTTC,CASSPRTGYNEQFF
-,-,TRBJ2-7,13,TRBV12-3/TRBV12-4,TGTGCCAGCAGTTTCCGGAGGTCCTACGAGCAGTACTTC,CASSFRRSYEQYF
-,-,TRBJ1-4,13,TRBV5-5,TGTGCCAGCAGCTTTCCAACTAATGAAAAACTGTTTTTT,CASSFPTNEKLFF
-,few,TRBJ2-7,13,TRBV27,TGTGCCACCCGCGGGTCCGGCTCCTACGAGCAGTACTTC,CATRGSGSYEQYF
-,-,TRBJ2-2,13,TRBV12-3/TRBV12-4,TGTGCCAGCACCCGTTTAAACCCCGGGCGGCTGTTTTTT,CASTRLNPGRLFF
-,-,TRBJ1-1,14,TRBV11-3,TGTGCCAGCAGCCGGACCCCTGCGGACACTGAAGCTTTCTTT,CASSRTPADTEAFF
-,-,TRBJ1-3,16,TRBV12-2,TGTGCAAGTCGCTTAGGGAGGGCCAACTCTGGAAACACCATATATTTT,CASRLGRANSGNTIYF
TRBD1,-,TRBJ1-1,13,TRBV25-1,TGTGCCAGCAGTCAGGGGGATGGCACTGAAGCTTTCTTT,CASSQGDGTEAFF
-,-,TRBJ1-3,14,TRBV6-2/TRBV6-3,TGTGCCAGCAGTCGAATGGGCTCTGGAAACACCATATATTTT,CASSRMGSGNTIYF
-,-,TRBJ1-5,15,TRBV5-4,TGTGCCAGCAGCAAGGACAGCGGGGCGGTCCAGCCCCAGCATTTT,CASSKDSGAVQPQHF
-,-,TRBJ2-7,15,TRBV6-6,TGTGCCAGCAGTTCCCTCGACAGAAGCTCCTACGAGCAGTACTTC,CASSSLDRSSYEQYF
-,few,TRBJ1-3,11,TRBV5-8,TGTGCCAGCAGTGACTTGGGCACCATATATTTT,CASSDLGTIYF
TRBD1,-,TRBJ1-2,14,TRBV19,TGTGCCAGTAGTAGGGGACAGATTGGATATGGCTACACCTTC,CASSRGQIGYGYTF
-,few,TRBJ1-4,12,TRBV9,TGTGCCAGCAGCGCCGCCCAGGGAAAACTGTTTTTT,CASSAAQGKLFF
TRBD1,-,TRBJ1-1,14,TRBV27,TGTGCCAGCAGTTCTACGACAGGGCGTGATATAGCTTTCTTT,CASSSTTGRDIAFF
TRBD1,-,TRBJ1-1,15,TRBV11-2,TGTGCCAGCAGCTTAGCCCTAGGACAGGGCACTGAAGCTTTCTTT,CASSLALGQGTEAFF
-,-,TRBJ2-3,12,TRBV7-9,TGTGCCAGCAGCCTAATCCCGGATACGCAGTATTTT,CASSLIPDTQYF
-,-,TRBJ1-1,15,TRBV5-6,TGTGCCAGCAGCTTTGAACAGCAATGGGACACTGAAGCTTTCTTT,CASSFEQQWDTEAFF
TRBD1,-,TRBJ2-2,16,TRBV14,TGTGCCAGCAGCCTATTGACAGGGAAATTGGCCGGGGAGCTGTTTTTT,CASSLLTGKLAGELFF
-,-,TRBJ1-1,14,TRBV2,TGTGCCAGCAGTGAATCTTGGGGAGGGGGTGAAGCTTTCTTT,CASSESWGGGEAFF
-,-,TRBJ2-1,14,TRBV7-8,TGTGCCAGCAGCTCCGGGACCGTAGGCAATGAGCAGTTCTTC,CASSSGTVGNEQFF
TRBD2,-,TRBJ2-1,13,TRBV28,TGTGCCAGCAACCTGGGGGGGGAAGATGAGCAGTTCTTC,CASNLGGEDEQFF
TRBD1,-,TRBJ2-7,15,TRBV28,TGTGCCAGCAGCCTAGGGGACAGGGCTGTCTACGAGCAGTACTTC,CASSLGDRAVYEQYF
-,-,TRBJ1-3,13,TRBV29-1,TGCAGCGTTGTTATGACGGCCGGAAACACCATATATTTT,CSVVMTAGNTIYF
-,once,TRBJ2-3,14,TRBV3-1/TRBV3-2,TGTGCCAGCAGCCCCTCACTGAGCACAGATACGCAGTATTTT,CASSPSLSTDTQYF
-,-,TRBJ1-1,12,TRBV29-1,TGCAGCACCGGGCAATTGGGCACTGAAGCTTTCTTT,CSTGQLGTEAFF
-,-,TRBJ1-2,12,TRBV12-3/TRBV12-4,TGTGCCAGCAGTCCGGGGACTAGAGGCTACACCTTC,CASSPGTRGYTF
-,-,TRBJ1-2,18,TRBV5-6,TGTGCCAGCAGCTCCGGACCAAGGAGTCCCCTCACTAACTATGGCTACACCTTC,CASSSGPRSPLTNYGYTF
-,-,TRBJ2-5,15,TRBV30,TGTGCCTGGAGTGGATCGGATGGGGTCGGTGAGACCCAGTACTTC,CAWSGSDGVGETQYF
TRBD2,few,TRBJ2-3,15,TRBV6-4,TGTGCCAGCAGTGACAGACTAGCGGGAGTTGATACGCAGTATTTT,CASSDRLAGVDTQYF
TRBD2,-,TRBJ2-1,15,TRBV11-3,TGTGCCAGCAGCCCCGGGACCGGGAGGGGCAATGAGCAGTTCTTC,CASSPGTGRGNEQFF
TRBD1,-,TRBJ1-1,16,TRBV18,TGTGCCAGCTCACCACTATCGACAGGGATGAACACTGAAGCTTTCTTT,CASSPLSTGMNTEAFF
-,-,TRBJ2-7,16,TRBV5-1,TGCGCCAGCAGCTTGGGATTGGAACAGGGTTACTACGAGCAGTACTTC,CASSLGLEQGYYEQYF
TRBD1,-,TRBJ1-2,14,TRBV6-5,TGTGCCAGCACCCCCCGGGGGACAGGTGGGGGCTACACCTTC,CASTPRGTGGGYTF